Given below is one T cell receptor (beta chain) in context. V lost 3 bases and J lost 6, with 14 bases in between. CDR1 SGHAT and CDR2 FQNNGV come from the germline V gene. This CDR3 has 14 amino acids. These data come from a study of T cell responses to AZD1222 COVID-19 vaccine. The table came from immunoSEQ multiplex PCR; TCRdb's copy has only in-frame clones and leaves some out. This table holds more than 110,000 clones, approximately 90% found once. The clonotype originates from an adult in good health. The material was peripheral blood, obtained on day 0 of AZD1222 vaccination. The V call is TRBV11-2, the J call TRBJ1-2; possible D gene TRBD1, 5 bases. This CDR3 is CASSFFDRLDGYTF. DNA for the CDR3: TGTGCCAGCAGCTTTTTCGACAGATTGGATGGCTACACCTTC.